A selection of T cell receptor beta chains follows, all from one sample in a study of OX40 agonist ivuxolimab in advanced cancers. Measured with immunoSEQ multiplex PCR; TCRdb has only the in-frame clones, and not every one. The repertoire consists of about 22,000 clones, with over 70% occurring once and the leading ten covering about 13%. This specimen was CD4+ or CD8+ T cells sorted from blood, taken in a trial of the OX40 agonist ivuxolimab. The origin of the receptors is an adult with an advanced solid tumor such as melanoma, head and neck, liver or kidney cancer. The CDR3 runs from the conserved cysteine through the conserved F or W. Each record gives: J gene, CDR3 length, V gene, CDR3 protein.

J gene: TRBJ2-3
CDR3 length: 15
V gene: TRBV6-5
CDR3 protein: CASSWSSGYTDTQYF

J gene: TRBJ1-3
CDR3 length: 18
V gene: TRBV7-9
CDR3 protein: CASSRWGQGRKEGNTIYF

J gene: TRBJ2-2
CDR3 length: 14
V gene: TRBV29-1
CDR3 protein: CSVEEGQPAGELFF

J gene: TRBJ2-7
CDR3 length: 15
V gene: TRBV2
CDR3 protein: CASSEGGTSTYEQYF

J gene: TRBJ2-3
CDR3 length: 14
V gene: TRBV5-4
CDR3 protein: CASSLSSGGDTQYF

J gene: TRBJ2-1
CDR3 length: 17
V gene: TRBV7-6
CDR3 protein: CASSLGAPSLIYNEQFF

J gene: TRBJ1-2
CDR3 length: 15
V gene: TRBV7-9
CDR3 protein: CASSPAWAMGYGYTF

J gene: TRBJ1-1
CDR3 length: 15
V gene: TRBV18
CDR3 protein: CASSPTGGTNTEAFF

J gene: TRBJ2-1
CDR3 length: 15
V gene: TRBV5-1
CDR3 protein: CASSLVVAGGNEQFF

J gene: TRBJ2-3
CDR3 length: 16
V gene: TRBV6-6
CDR3 protein: CASSWGASRSTDTQYF

J gene: TRBJ1-1
CDR3 length: 14
V gene: TRBV6-1
CDR3 protein: CASRAQRQNTEAFF

J gene: TRBJ2-2
CDR3 length: 15
V gene: TRBV13
CDR3 protein: CARVGASGFTGELFF

J gene: .
CDR3 length: 15
V gene: TRBV6-5
CDR3 protein: CASSSLGTGAYEQYF

J gene: TRBJ2-2
CDR3 length: 17
V gene: TRBV4-2
CDR3 protein: CASSQDFSGGLGGELFF

J gene: TRBJ1-4
CDR3 length: 12
V gene: TRBV29-1
CDR3 protein: CSVGYLGEKLFF

J gene: TRBJ1-6
CDR3 length: 14
V gene: TRBV7-9
CDR3 protein: CASSGWTANSPLHF

J gene: TRBJ1-5
CDR3 length: 14
V gene: TRBV30
CDR3 protein: CAWSSGQGEAPQHF

J gene: TRBJ1-5
CDR3 length: 15
V gene: TRBV2
CDR3 protein: CASMPGTEMSQPQHF

J gene: TRBJ1-5
CDR3 length: 13
V gene: TRBV28
CDR3 protein: CASSLGRNQPQHF

J gene: TRBJ1-2
CDR3 length: 14
V gene: TRBV30
CDR3 protein: CAWSVDRGHRGYTF

J gene: TRBJ2-5
CDR3 length: 15
V gene: TRBV28
CDR3 protein: CASSLLQGRGETQYF

J gene: TRBJ2-7
CDR3 length: 14
V gene: TRBV27
CDR3 protein: CASSYQGFLGEQYF

J gene: TRBJ1-5
CDR3 length: 15
V gene: TRBV9
CDR3 protein: CASSVEGGSNQPQHF

J gene: TRBJ2-5
CDR3 length: 15
V gene: TRBV5-4
CDR3 protein: CASSLRTGGRETQYF

J gene: TRBJ2-1
CDR3 length: 12
V gene: TRBV19
CDR3 protein: CASRTGYNEQFF

J gene: TRBJ2-4
CDR3 length: 14
V gene: TRBV7-2
CDR3 protein: CASSSGGRPYIQYF

J gene: TRBJ1-5
CDR3 length: 14
V gene: TRBV7-9
CDR3 protein: CASSSGTGGQPQHF

J gene: TRBJ2-5
CDR3 length: 9
V gene: TRBV6-1
CDR3 protein: CASSGSQYF

J gene: TRBJ1-4
CDR3 length: 13
V gene: TRBV9
CDR3 protein: CASGTGVNEKLFF

J gene: TRBJ2-7
CDR3 length: 16
V gene: TRBV4-1
CDR3 protein: CASSQESLGTYYEQYF

J gene: TRBJ2-3
CDR3 length: 14
V gene: TRBV5-1
CDR3 protein: CASSLRQPTDTQYF

J gene: TRBJ2-1
CDR3 length: 16
V gene: TRBV9
CDR3 protein: CASSGVTGNSYNEQFF

J gene: TRBJ1-2
CDR3 length: 13
V gene: TRBV13
CDR3 protein: CASSPRTIHGYTF

J gene: TRBJ2-3
CDR3 length: 14
V gene: TRBV9
CDR3 protein: CASSDGTGLDTQYF

J gene: TRBJ2-7
CDR3 length: 14
V gene: TRBV15
CDR3 protein: CATSRAGTGSEQYF

J gene: TRBJ1-5
CDR3 length: 16
V gene: TRBV5-1
CDR3 protein: CASSPGTAISNQPQHF

J gene: TRBJ2-3
CDR3 length: 19
V gene: TRBV2
CDR3 protein: CANSGRTGLLPSSTDTQYF

J gene: TRBJ2-7
CDR3 length: 14
V gene: TRBV19
CDR3 protein: CASSPTADPYEQYF

J gene: TRBJ1-2
CDR3 length: 15
V gene: TRBV6-5
CDR3 protein: CASSYSAGTVYGYTF

J gene: TRBJ2-3
CDR3 length: 15
V gene: TRBV6-6
CDR3 protein: CASSYGQGMVDTQYF

J gene: TRBJ2-5
CDR3 length: 17
V gene: TRBV27
CDR3 protein: CASSFGTSSGGAETQYF

J gene: TRBJ1-1
CDR3 length: 15
V gene: TRBV6-1
CDR3 protein: CASSDRGKGATEAFF

J gene: TRBJ1-6
CDR3 length: 16
V gene: TRBV2
CDR3 protein: CASSRDRGQFNSPLHF